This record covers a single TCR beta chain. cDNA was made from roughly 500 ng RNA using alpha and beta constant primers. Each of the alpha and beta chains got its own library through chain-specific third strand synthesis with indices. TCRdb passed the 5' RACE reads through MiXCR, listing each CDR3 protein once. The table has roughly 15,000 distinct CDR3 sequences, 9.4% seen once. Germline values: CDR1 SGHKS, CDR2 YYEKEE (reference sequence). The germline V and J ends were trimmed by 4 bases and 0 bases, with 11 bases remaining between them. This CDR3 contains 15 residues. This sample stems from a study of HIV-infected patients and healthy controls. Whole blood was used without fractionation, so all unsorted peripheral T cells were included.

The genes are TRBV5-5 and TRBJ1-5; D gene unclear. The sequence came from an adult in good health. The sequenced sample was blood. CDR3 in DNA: TGTGCCAGCAGCCAGGCCTGGGATAGCAATCAGCCCCAGCATTTT. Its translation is CASSQAWDSNQPQHF.